Listed below are T cell receptor beta chains from one sample, sequenced in a study of blood T cells in healthy people across ages. TCRdb analysed the 5' RACE reads with MiXCR anew, one entry per CDR3 protein. The data show 1.5 million to 2 million distinct CDR3 sequences, 49% seen once. Sequencing was done on a sample of blood. Receptors were obtained from a middle-aged woman in good health. The CDR3 runs from the conserved cysteine through the conserved F or W. The D gene is left open where the match is weak. Clone size is shown for a subset of rows, as once, few, many or a class of expanded clone.

j_gene	v_gene	d_gene	abundance	CDR3nt	CDR3aa
TRBJ2-7	TRBV7-2	.	few	TGTGCCAGCAGCTTATACATAGGGGGAGCTAGCGGTTACGAGCAGTACTTC	CASSLYIGGASGYEQYF
TRBJ2-1	TRBV20-1	.	few	TGCAGTGCCCCTGACCCCCCAGAGCAGTTCTTC	CSAPDPPEQFF
TRBJ2-3	TRBV7-2	.	.	TGTGCCGCCCTCACAGATACGCAGTATTTT	CAALTDTQYF
TRBJ2-7	TRBV4-2	TRBD2	.	TGTGCCAGCAGCCACAGACTAGCGGGGGGGCCAGGAAATGAGCAGTACTTC	CASSHRLAGGPGNEQYF
TRBJ2-7	TRBV15	TRBD1	.	TGTGCCACCAGCAGAGATGGTGGCGGCTACAGGGGCTCCGAGCAGTACTTC	CATSRDGGGYRGSEQYF
TRBJ2-4	TRBV9	.	.	TGTGCCAGCAAGGGAATAGAAAACATTCAGTACTTC	CASKGIENIQYF
TRBJ2-5	TRBV7-2	.	few	TGTGCCAGCAGCTTAGTTCCCCCAACTATTCAAGAGACCCAGTACTTC	CASSLVPPTIQETQYF
TRBJ2-3	TRBV7-8	.	.	TGTGCCAGCAGCTTTGCGACACCGGGCGCGACAGATACGCAGTATTTT	CASSFATPGATDTQYF
TRBJ2-7	TRBV12-3/TRBV12-4	.	.	TGTGCCAGCAGTTCGCTTCATGGGAATGTCGACGAGCAGTACTTC	CASSSLHGNVDEQYF
TRBJ2-5	TRBV5-1	TRBD2	.	TGCGCCAGCACCATGGGAGGGATCCAAGAGACCCAGTACTTC	CASTMGGIQETQYF
TRBJ1-2	TRBV5-5	.	many	TGTGCCAGCAGCTTGGACAGCTTCAGTTACACTAACTATGGCTACACCTTC	CASSLDSFSYTNYGYTF
TRBJ1-6	TRBV27	.	.	TGTGCCAGCAGTTTAGGGGCAGGTGGAGGTTATAATTCACCCCTCCACTTT	CASSLGAGGGYNSPLHF
TRBJ2-3	TRBV10-3	.	.	TGTGCCATCAGTGAGGGGCCCCGGGGTTCTGATACGCAGTATTTT	CAISEGPRGSDTQYF
TRBJ1-2	TRBV4-2	.	.	TGTGCCAGCAAGACTGACGTCAGGGAGGGGTATGGCTACACCTTC	CASKTDVREGYGYTF
TRBJ2-5	TRBV18	TRBD1	few	TGTGCCAGCTCACCACTTGACAGGGTCGAGACCCAGTACTTC	CASSPLDRVETQYF
TRBJ1-6	TRBV6-6	.	once	TGTGCCAGCAGTTATACAGGGAAGGTCCTCCACTTT	CASSYTGKVLHF
TRBJ2-1	TRBV6-2/TRBV6-3	.	few	TGTGCCAGCCGCCCGGCGGGACAGAACTACAATGAGCAGTTCTTC	CASRPAGQNYNEQFF
TRBJ2-4	TRBV4-2	.	few	TGTGCCAGCAGCCAAGAAATGTCCCAGGGCAGAGGAAACATTCAGTACTTC	CASSQEMSQGRGNIQYF
TRBJ1-2	TRBV6-1	.	.	TGTGCCAGCAGTGAAGTGGGTCCGCTTAACTATGGCTACACCTTC	CASSEVGPLNYGYTF
TRBJ2-1	TRBV6-5	.	.	TGTGCCAGCAGGGACGTCGGTGAGCAGTTCTTC	CASRDVGEQFF
TRBJ1-4	TRBV4-3	TRBD1	once	TGCGCCAGCAGCCAAGAGGGCGTGGGACAGACTAATGAAAAACTGTTTTTT	CASSQEGVGQTNEKLFF
TRBJ2-4	TRBV25-1	TRBD1	.	TGTGCCAGCAGTGGATGGGACAGGGGGGGTGGAGCCAAAAACATTCAGTACTTC	CASSGWDRGGGAKNIQYF
TRBJ2-3	TRBV5-1	TRBD2	.	TGCGCCAGCAATCCGACTAGCGGGGAAAGAGATACGCAGTATTTT	CASNPTSGERDTQYF
TRBJ1-2	TRBV9	TRBD1	.	TGTGCCAGCAGCGTAGGGGGGCAGGGGGCTGCTAACTATGGCTACACCTTC	CASSVGGQGAANYGYTF
TRBJ2-4	TRBV6-1	.	.	TGTGCCAGCAGTGATTCAACGCGCATCAAAAACATTCAGTACTTC	CASSDSTRIKNIQYF
TRBJ2-5	TRBV20-1	.	.	TGCAGTGCCGGTCTAGGCCTAGCTTTACAAGAGACCCAGTACTTC	CSAGLGLALQETQYF
TRBJ2-7	TRBV6-1	.	once	TGTGCCAGCAGTGAAAGGTCAACAGGGCTGGTCGAGCAGTACTTC	CASSERSTGLVEQYF
TRBJ2-7	TRBV6-5	.	few	TGTGCCAGCAGACCCGACAGAGGCGAGCAGTACTTC	CASRPDRGEQYF
TRBJ2-7	TRBV5-1	.	.	TGCGCCAGCAGCCCTAGGACAGCCACTCCCTTAACCTACGAGCAGTACTTC	CASSPRTATPLTYEQYF
TRBJ2-7	TRBV6-2/TRBV6-3	TRBD1	.	TGTGCCACCAGAACCGCGGACAGGGGATCCTACGAGCAGTACTTC	CATRTADRGSYEQYF
TRBJ2-2	TRBV25-1	TRBD1	.	TGTGCCAGCTCGACAGGGTTCACCGGGGAGCTGTTTTTT	CASSTGFTGELFF
TRBJ1-6	TRBV2	.	few	TGTGCCAGGTCTCCCGTGGATAATTCACCCCTCCACTTT	CARSPVDNSPLHF
TRBJ1-2	TRBV4-3	.	.	TGCGCCAGCAGCCAAGATTTTACAGGGCGTAGTGGCTACACCTTC	CASSQDFTGRSGYTF
TRBJ1-2	TRBV6-6	.	.	TGTGCCAGCAGTTACTCCCGGGACGGCACGGCTGGCTACACCTTC	CASSYSRDGTAGYTF
TRBJ1-2	TRBV6-2/TRBV6-3	TRBD1	.	TGTGCCATTAGAGGACAGGGCTTCAACTATGGCTACACCTTC	CAIRGQGFNYGYTF
TRBJ2-5	TRBV13	TRBD1	.	TGTGCCAGCAGCTCCCGCTTAAACTACAGGGGGCATGGCGAGACCCAGTACTTC	CASSSRLNYRGHGETQYF
TRBJ2-3	TRBV12-3/TRBV12-4	TRBD1	many	TGTGCCAGCAGTTTGGGACAGGGAACCACAGATACGCAGTATTTT	CASSLGQGTTDTQYF
TRBJ2-1	TRBV20-1	.	.	TGCAGTGCTAGGGGGTTCCGGGGGGCGAACAATGAGCAGTTCTTC	CSARGFRGANNEQFF
TRBJ2-6	TRBV5-1	.	few	TGCGCCAGCAGCTCAACCGGGGGTTCGGAGGGGGCCAACGTCCTGACTTTC	CASSSTGGSEGANVLTF
TRBJ2-5	TRBV5-4	.	.	TGTGCCTTACACTCCGGGGCCCGGCTGGCACAAGAGACCCAGTACTTC	CALHSGARLAQETQYF
TRBJ2-5	TRBV20-1	TRBD1	.	TGCAGTGCGCCGAACAGGGGCAGAGAGACCCAGTACTTC	CSAPNRGRETQYF
TRBJ2-7	TRBV7-2	.	few	TGTGCCAGCAGCCGCAGAACAGCAGCTTCCTACGAGCAGTACTTC	CASSRRTAASYEQYF
TRBJ2-3	TRBV24-1	.	.	TGTGCCACCAGTGATTTGCACGGGACACCTAGCACAGATACGCAGTATTTT	CATSDLHGTPSTDTQYF
TRBJ2-2	TRBV6-6	.	few	TGTGCCAGCAGGGCTAGTGGGGGATGGGTCGGGGAGCTGTTTTTT	CASRASGGWVGELFF
TRBJ2-5	TRBV29-1	.	few	TGCAGCGTTCTTGAAACACCCCAAGAGACCCAGTACTTC	CSVLETPQETQYF
TRBJ1-5	TRBV10-3	.	few	TGTGCCATCAATCCCTCGGCGAGCAATCAGCCCCAGCATTTT	CAINPSASNQPQHF
TRBJ2-7	TRBV20-1	.	few	TGCAGTGCTACAACCCGGGGACTCCCCCCGGAGCAGTACTTC	CSATTRGLPPEQYF
TRBJ2-1	TRBV7-2	TRBD1	.	TGTGCCAGCAGGCCCCGGGACAGGGTAGGCAATGAGCAGTTCTTC	CASRPRDRVGNEQFF
TRBJ1-4	TRBV27	TRBD1	once	TGTGCCAGCAAAAGGGGACAGGACTTTTTTGAAAAACTGTTTTTT	CASKRGQDFFEKLFF
TRBJ2-3	TRBV7-8	.	.	TGTGCCAGCAGCTTAACCGGACCTTTAATTCTCACAGGTACGCAGTATTTT	CASSLTGPLILTGTQYF